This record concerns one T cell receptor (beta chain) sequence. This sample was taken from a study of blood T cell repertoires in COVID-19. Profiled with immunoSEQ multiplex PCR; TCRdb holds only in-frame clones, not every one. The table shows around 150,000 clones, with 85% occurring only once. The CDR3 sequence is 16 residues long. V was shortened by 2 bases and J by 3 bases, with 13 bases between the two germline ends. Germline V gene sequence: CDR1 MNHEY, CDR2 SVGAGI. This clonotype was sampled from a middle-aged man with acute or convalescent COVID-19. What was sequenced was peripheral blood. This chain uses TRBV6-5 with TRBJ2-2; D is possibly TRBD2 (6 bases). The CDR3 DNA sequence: TGTGCCAGCAGTTACGATGGGACGGGGGACACCGGGGAGCTGTTTTTT. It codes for CASSYDGTGDTGELFF.